Following are 12 T cell receptor beta chains from one sample sequenced in a study of cytomegalovirus exposure and HLA in healthy donors. Primers: 60 Vbeta forward and 13 Jbeta reverse. Profiling relied on immunoSEQ multiplex PCR, and the TCRdb table lists in-frame clones only, not all of them. The sample shows about 160,000 clones, about three quarters of them seen only once. Sequencing was carried out using PBMCs. Receptor source: a woman in her thirties or forties in good health and CMV-seropositive.

The chain uses TRBV9 and TRBJ1-5, with a tentative D call TRBD1 (5 bases). Germline lookup yields CDR1 SGDLS and CDR2 YYNGEE. The CDR3 covers 15 residues. The ends were cut back, 0 bases at V and 8 bases at J, with 15 bases in the middle. CDR3 nucleotides: TGTGCCAGCAGCGTAGTCGGCATCCCGGGGGAGCCCCAGCATTTT. Translating it yields CASSVVGIPGEPQHF.

The V and J genes are TRBV28 and TRBJ2-1; D gene uncertain. The CDR3 sequence is 11 residues long. The germline CDR1 and CDR2 sequences are MDHEN and SYDVKM. V lost 6 bases to trimming and J lost 4 bases, with 4 bases between them. For the CDR3, the DNA is TGTGCCAGCAGCCCTTACAATGAGCAGTTCTTC. Protein sequence: CASSPYNEQFF. The complete variable domain, with remaining parts taken from reference TRBV28 and TRBJ2-1, reads DVKVTQSSRYLVKRTGEKVFLECVQDMDHENMFWYRQDPGLGLRLIYFSYDVKMKEKGDIPEGYSVSREKKERFSLILESASTNQTSMYLCASSPYNEQFFGPGTRLTVL.

The J gene is TRBJ1-4, the V gene TRBV19; TRBD1 matches at 8 bases. The CDR3 consists of 15 residues. The germline gives CDR1 LNHDA, CDR2 SQIVND (reference sequence). The ends lost 7 bases at V and 4 bases at J; junction bases unmatched: 8. The CDR3 region is CASTRRGQINEKLFF. The CDR3 DNA follows: TGTGCCAGTACGCGCAGGGGGCAAATTAATGAAAAACTGTTTTTT.

This sequence joins TRBV10-1 and TRBJ2-7, with TRBD1 matching over 7 bases. The germline CDR1 and CDR2 sequences are WNHNN and SYGVQD (reference sequence). Trimming cost V 6 bases and J 4 bases; bases outside gene matches: 12. This CDR3 is built from 15 residues. The CDR3 loop is CASRGHRDRLYEQYF. For the CDR3, the DNA is TGCGCCAGCAGGGGCCATCGGGACAGATTATACGAGCAGTACTTC.

This rearrangement joins TRBV7-2 to TRBJ2-1; 7 bases fit TRBD2. V dropped 4 bases and J dropped 8; count of bases not matched to a gene: 14. The CDR3 totals 16 residues. The V gene's germline CDR1 is SGHTA and CDR2 FQGNSA. The CDR3 loop reads CASSWQRQRGVDEQFF. CDR3 DNA: TGTGCCAGCAGCTGGCAGAGGCAGCGGGGAGTTGATGAGCAGTTCTTC. Together with reference TRBV7-2 and TRBJ2-1, the CDR3 gives the full variable domain: GAGVSQSPSNKVTEKGKDVELRCDPISGHTALYWYRQSLGQGLEFLIYFQGNSAPDKSGLPSDRFSAERTGGSVSTLTIQRTQQEDSAVYLCASSWQRQRGVDEQFFGPGTRLTVL.

The chain combines TRBV6-5 with TRBJ1-2; 8 bases match TRBD1. This CDR3 is built from 13 residues. The germline V gene has CDR1 MNHEY and CDR2 SVGAGI. Unmatched junction bases numbered 2, after V lost 0 bases and J lost 8 bases. The CDR3 DNA reads TGTGCCAGCAGTTACTCGGGGACAGGAGGCTACACCTTC. Protein: CASSYSGTGGYTF.

As for this clone: Sequence at one end of the junction differs from germline and may be a read error. V usage is TRBV30 and J usage is TRBJ2-6; TRBD1 aligns across 7 bases. Per germline, CDR1 GTSNPN and CDR2 SVGIG (reference sequence). This CDR3 comprises 16 residues. CDR3 loop: CAWSVRGSSGANGLTF. Written as DNA, the CDR3 is TGTGCCTGGAGTGTCAGGGGGAGCTCTGGGGCCAACGGCCTGACTTTC.

The chain employs TRBV30 and TRBJ1-5; D gene ambiguous. Germline values: CDR1 GTSNPN, CDR2 SVGIG (reference sequence). V lost 2 bases, J lost 2 bases, and 4 bases lay in between. The CDR3 has 12 amino acids. The CDR3 DNA sequence: TGTGCCTGGAGTCTTGGCAATCAGCCCCAGCATTTT. Encoded protein: CAWSLGNQPQHF. The whole variable domain, remainder taken from reference TRBV30 and TRBJ1-5, is SQTIHQWPATLVQPVGSPLSLECTVEGTSNPNLYWYRQAAGRGLQLLFYSVGIGQISSEVPQNLSASRPQDRQFILSSKKLLLSDSGFYLCAWSLGNQPQHFGDGTRLSIL.

V is TRBV6-5 and J is TRBJ1-3; D might be TRBD1 (5 bases). Germline lookup yields CDR1 MNHEY and CDR2 SVGAGI. Trimming cost V 8 bases and J 1 base, with 15 bases left between them. CDR3 length: 15 amino acids. CDR3 in DNA: TGTGCCAGCGGGGGGGGAGTTTTTTCTGGAAACACCATATATTTT. Its protein product is CASGGGVFSGNTIYF.

The chain recombines TRBV30 with TRBJ2-7; TRBD2 agrees at 9 bases. The V and J ends lost 2 bases and 1 base, in that order; junction bases with no gene match: 6. The CDR3 contains 15 residues. The germline CDR1 and CDR2 sequences are GTSNPN and SVGIG (reference sequence). In nucleotides, the CDR3 is TGTGCCTGGAGTAAGAGCGGGGGGTTTTCCTACGAGCAGTACTTC. Its protein product is CAWSKSGGFSYEQYF. Supplemented by reference TRBV30 and TRBJ2-7, the full variable domain reads SQTIHQWPATLVQPVGSPLSLECTVEGTSNPNLYWYRQAAGRGLQLLFYSVGIGQISSEVPQNLSASRPQDRQFILSSKKLLLSDSGFYLCAWSKSGGFSYEQYFGPGTRLTVT.

This clone was recorded a few times. The rearrangement links TRBV27 to TRBJ1-6; D is undetermined. Germline V gene data show CDR1 as MNHEY and CDR2 as SMNVEV (reference sequence). The CDR3 extends over 17 amino acids. The V gene lost 2 bases and the J gene lost 8 bases, with 19 bases spanning the gap. CDR3 protein: CASSLSSAGSYHSPLHF. CDR3 nucleotide sequence: TGTGCCAGCAGTTTAAGCTCCGCGGGCAGTTACCATTCACCCCTCCACTTT.

This chain links TRBV29-1 with TRBJ2-1; a possible D gene is TRBD2 (6 bases). The CDR3 extends over 14 amino acids. The germline gives CDR1 SQVTM, CDR2 ANQGSEA. V gave up 3 bases and J gave up 6 bases, with 15 bases separating them. CDR3 amino acids: CSVDPTAGPNEQFF. The CDR3 DNA reads TGCAGCGTTGACCCTACCGCGGGGCCCAATGAGCAGTTCTTC.